This T cell receptor (beta chain) was recovered during a study of T-cell memory formation after mild COVID-19. Study in general: Clusters were largely donor specific.

This clonotype turned up a few times. Its antigen is as yet unknown. TCRdb redid the calling of the 5' RACE reads with MiXCR, one entry per CDR3 protein. The profile shows 120,000 or so distinct CDR3 sequences, approximately 15% of them singletons. The study, taken as a whole, reports: Day 15 to 85 contractors were CD4/CD8 balanced; later expanders leaned CD4+. CD4+ contracting clones lay mainly in CM and EM, CD8+ ones in EMRA. Pre-infection memory contained some responding clones, which suggested that cross-reactive memory had joined.

Material for sequencing was PBMCs or a T cell subset sorted from them (not recorded which). This TCR came from an adult woman who had mild COVID-19 (a few samples of this study predate the infection). Cell type and time point are not known.

The CDR3 region is CASSFTSGRARNEQFF. CDR3 in DNA: TGTGCCAGCAGTTTTACTAGCGGGAGGGCCAGAAATGAGCAGTTCTTC. The chain recombines TRBV6-6 with TRBJ2-1, with 13 nucleotides matching TRBD2. Germline lookup yields CDR1 MNHNY and CDR2 SVGAGI (reference sequence). There are 16 residues in the CDR3. V was clipped by 4 bases and J by 7 bases; unmatched bases: 7.